The 15 T cell receptor beta chains presented below share a single source sample, sequenced in a study of CD8+CD57+ T cells in acquired aplastic anemia. According to the study, genomic DNA was the template for TCR beta VDJ and CDR3 profiling. TCRdb re-derived calls from the reads in MiXCR, one entry per CDR3 protein. The sample lists about 160,000 distinct CDR3 sequences; roughly 48% were seen once. The sample consisted of sorted CD4+, CD8+, or CD8+CD57+ T cells (not recorded which) from PBMCs. These receptors all stem from a human donor in good health.

As regards this clonotype: Compared with germline, one end of the junction differs, possibly owing to a read error. The J gene is TRBJ1-2, the V gene TRBV4-2; D is unclear. The CDR3 runs to 14 residues. The germline V gene encodes CDR1 LGHNA and CDR2 YNFKEQ. The CDR3 protein is CASSQDPGNCGYTF. The CDR3, as DNA: TGTGCCAGCAGCCAAGATCCGGGAAACTGTGGCTACACCTTC.

This rearrangement joins TRBV10-3 to TRBJ1-1; tentatively, D is TRBD1 (5 bases). This CDR3 is built from 15 residues. V lost 0 bases and J 0 bases, leaving 8 bases between the germline ends. From germline, CDR1 is ENHRY and CDR2 SYGVKD. The CDR3 bases are TGTGCCATCAGTGAGTCGACAGATATGAACACTGAAGCTTTCTTT. Encoded protein: CAISESTDMNTEAFF.

The chain joins TRBV7-2 to TRBJ1-6; D is perhaps TRBD1 (6 bases). V was trimmed by 3 bases and J by 10 bases, leaving 16 bases between them. Per germline, CDR1 SGHTA and CDR2 FQGNSA. The CDR3 totals 15 residues. The DNA of the CDR3 is TGTGCCAGCAGCTTGAGTAGCGGGGGCGGATCACCCCTCCACTTT. Protein sequence: CASSLSSGGGSPLHF.

A few counts support this clonotype. This chain connects TRBV28 to TRBJ2-7; D unclear. V lost 8 bases and J lost 5, with 22 bases in between. CDR1 is MDHEN and CDR2 is SYDVKM in the germline V gene. The CDR3 sequence is 15 residues long. The CDR3 nucleotides read TGTGCCAGCTCCTCGGGTAGCTCGACGAAAGACGAGCAGTACTTC. Residues: CASSSGSSTKDEQYF. The full variable domain, rest sourced from reference TRBV28 and TRBJ2-7, is DVKVTQSSRYLVKRTGEKVFLECVQDMDHENMFWYRQDPGLGLRLIYFSYDVKMKEKGDIPEGYSVSREKKERFSLILESASTNQTSMYLCASSSGSSTKDEQYFGPGTRLTVT.

There are many counts of this clonotype. The chain uses TRBV20-1 and TRBJ2-1; no firm D call. The CDR3 has 14 amino acids. Germline V lookup: CDR1 DFQATT, CDR2 SNEGSKA (reference sequence). V lost 4 bases and J 4 bases, leaving 14 bases between the germline ends. The CDR3 region has the DNA TGCAGTGCTATCGAGTCTGGAATTTACAATGAGCAGTTCTTC. It yields the protein CSAIESGIYNEQFF.

Many counts were recorded for this clonotype. The chain links TRBV11-2 to TRBJ2-7, with TRBD2 matching over 13 bases. The germline gives CDR1 SGHAT, CDR2 FQNNGV. V trimming: 5 bases; J trimming: 3 bases; junction bases outside the gene matches: 7. The CDR3 is 16 residues long. The chain's CDR3 is CASSLFGLAGVYEQYF. The CDR3 region has the DNA TGTGCCAGCAGCCTTTTCGGACTAGCGGGAGTCTACGAGCAGTACTTC. The full variable domain, completed using reference TRBV11-2 and TRBJ2-7, is EAGVAQSPRYKIIEKRQSVAFWCNPISGHATLYWYQQILGQGPKLLIQFQNNGVVDDSQLPKDRFSAERLKGVDSTLKIQPAKLEDSAVYLCASSLFGLAGVYEQYFGPGTRLTVT.

The chain carries TRBV24-1 and TRBJ2-1; 13 bases are a match to TRBD2. Germline-derived CDR1 and CDR2 are KGHDR and SFDVKD. The J segment lost 6 bases and the V segment lost 4 bases, leaving 5 bases of the junction unmatched. The CDR3 is made up of 16 amino acids. The CDR3 nucleotides read TGTGCCACCAGTGAGCGGACTAGCGGGAGTCGCAATGAGCAGTTCTTC. Translating gives CATSERTSGSRNEQFF.

This clonotype was observed once. The chain is built from TRBV9 and TRBJ2-5, with a weak D call TRBD1 (5 bases). V was shortened by 0 bases and J by 6 bases, with 9 bases between the two germline ends. The length of the CDR3 is 13 residues. The germline CDR1 and CDR2 sequences are SGDLS and YYNGEE. The CDR3 sequence: CASSVAQGQTQYF. The CDR3, as DNA: TGTGCCAGCAGCGTAGCGCAGGGTCAGACCCAGTACTTC.

This chain uses TRBV2 with TRBJ2-7, with 8 nucleotides matching TRBD1. The CDR3 contains 14 residues. Germline CDR1 and CDR2: SNHLY and FYNNEI. The V segment lost 6 bases and the J segment 2 bases; nucleotides outside the gene matches: 6. The CDR3, as DNA: TGTGCCAGCAGGATGACAGGGGATCCCTACGAGCAGTACTTC. This encodes CASRMTGDPYEQYF.

This clonotype came up a few times. CDR3 sequence reads: CAISESRVTGNTEAFF. The DNA of the CDR3 is TGTGCCATCAGTGAGTCGAGGGTGACTGGGAACACTGAAGCTTTCTTT. The V call is TRBV10-3, the J call TRBJ1-1; D remains ambiguous. Germline lookup yields CDR1 ENHRY and CDR2 SYGVKD. The CDR3 totals 16 residues. V was cut by 0 bases and J by 1 base, with 12 bases left in between.

To note about this clonotype: The CDR3 does not close with the conserved phenylalanine or tryptophan, likely indicating a read error. No DNA is shown, since the ends of the CDR3 on it are uncertain; the CDR3 is the one TCRdb lists. The chain joins TRBV15 to TRBJ2-3; TRBD2, the table's D call, lacks a check against the DNA. Germline-derived CDR1 and CDR2 are LNHNV and YYDKDF (reference sequence). The CDR3 spans 8 residues, counting both ends. CDR3 protein: CATSRVRE.

This clonotype has a count of ten or more. The chain has TRBV12-3 or TRBV12-4 and TRBJ2-7; D gene unclear. V was clipped by 6 bases and J by 0 bases, with 9 bases between them. The CDR3 consists of 13 residues. This CDR3 reads CASSLVSSYEQYF. Written as DNA, the CDR3 is TGTGCCAGCAGCCTAGTGAGCTCCTACGAGCAGTACTTC.

This clonotype was seen at least ten times. This chain uses TRBV10-1 with TRBJ2-2, with D perhaps TRBD1 (5 bases). This CDR3 comprises 14 residues. Between the trimmed V and J ends, which lost 6 bases and 4 bases, there was a span of 12 bases. Germline V gene lookup returns CDR1 WNHNN and CDR2 SYGVQD (reference sequence). In nucleotides, the CDR3 is TGCGCCAGCAGACTAAGACAGAGCACCGGGGAGCTGTTTTTT. This encodes CASRLRQSTGELFF.

This clonotype was seen repeatedly, ten times or more. This chain uses TRBV19 with TRBJ1-5; D gene uncertain. Trimming removed 4 bases at V and 6 bases at J, with 13 bases between. The CDR3 covers 14 residues. CDR1 and CDR2 (germline): LNHDA, SQIVND (reference sequence). In DNA form, the CDR3 reads TGTGCCAGTAGTAGGCGGGAGGGAGGTCAGCCCCAGCATTTT. As protein: CASSRREGGQPQHF.

This chain joins TRBV25-1 and TRBJ1-5; unclear D gene. V was pared by 4 bases and J by 2 bases, with 18 bases between. The CDR3 runs to 17 residues. CDR1 MGHDK and CDR2 SYGVNS come from the germline V gene. As DNA, the CDR3 is TGTGCCAGCAGTGGGGCCAATTCCGGTGTTGGCAATCAGCCCCAGCATTTT. It specifies CASSGANSGVGNQPQHF.